One sample yielded the 21 T cell receptor beta chains listed below, sequenced in a study of T cell responses to AZD1222 COVID-19 vaccine. The data were produced by immunoSEQ multiplex PCR, yet TCRdb's version contains in-frame clones alone and is incomplete. This sample has some 56,000 clones, with roughly 89% found just once. This material consisted of peripheral blood, taken 28 days after the second AZD1222 dose. Source of these receptors: an adult who received the AZD1222 COVID-19 vaccine.

CDR3 sequence (DNA): TGTGCCAGCAGCATAACAGGTCGCAATCAGCCCCAGCATTTT. Translation gives CASSITGRNQPQHF. The chain joins TRBV6-2 or TRBV6-3 to TRBJ1-5; D perhaps matches TRBD1 (5 bases). Per germline, CDR1 MNHEY and CDR2 SVGEGT. V gave up 6 bases and J gave up 2 bases, with 11 bases separating them. The CDR3 contains 14 residues.

This clone came up once. The V and J genes are TRBV14 and TRBJ2-2, with D possibly TRBD1 on 6 matching bases. This CDR3 has 14 amino acids. V dropped 2 bases and J dropped 5 bases, with 9 bases sitting between them. Germline CDR1 SGHDN, CDR2 FVKESK. The CDR3 loop is CASSQQGGTGELFF. The CDR3 DNA is TGTGCCAGCAGCCAACAAGGGGGTACCGGGGAGCTGTTTTTT.

This chain connects TRBV18 to TRBJ1-1; D is unclear. Trimming pared 4 bases from V and 0 bases from J, leaving 21 bases between. Germline CDR1 reads KGHSH; CDR2 reads LQKENI. There are 18 residues in the CDR3. The chain's CDR3 is CASSLDPVGRLLNTEAFF. The CDR3 DNA is TGTGCCAGCTCACTCGACCCCGTAGGGAGGCTACTGAACACTGAAGCTTTCTTT.

V usage is TRBV7-3 and J usage is TRBJ2-2; D unclear. The V gene's germline CDR1 is SGHTA and CDR2 FQGTGA. CDR3 length: 16 residues. The ends were cut back, 2 bases at V and 1 base at J, with 11 bases in the middle. The CDR3 DNA reads as TGTGCCAGCAGCTTAGACCCCCCGGGGAACACCGGGGAGCTGTTTTTT. Its protein is CASSLDPPGNTGELFF. Together with reference TRBV7-3 and TRBJ2-2, the CDR3 gives the full variable domain: GAGVSQTPSNKVTEKGKYVELRCDPISGHTALYWYRQSLGQGPEFLIYFQGTGAADDSGLPNDRFFAVRPEGSVSTLKIQRTERGDSAVYLCASSLDPPGNTGELFFGEGSRLTVL.

The CDR3 bases are TGCGCCAGCAGTCCTGGCGGGAGGGGGACCTACGAGCAGTACTTC. It specifies CASSPGGRGTYEQYF. J is TRBJ2-7 and V is TRBV23-1, with TRBD2 identical over 9 bases. TRBV23-1 counts as an open reading frame of uncertain function. The junction had 6 bases not matched to a gene; V was cut back by 4 bases and J by 2 bases. The CDR3 loop spans 15 amino acids.

The DNA for the CDR3 is TGTGCCTGGAGTGTAAGACAGGTTGCTGGAAACACCATATATTTT. Residues: CAWSVRQVAGNTIYF. The chain uses TRBV30 and TRBJ1-3, with a weak D call TRBD1 (6 bases). This CDR3 is 15 amino acids long. V dropped 0 bases and J dropped 2 bases, with 11 bases sitting between them. CDR1 GTSNPN and CDR2 SVGIG come from the germline V gene (reference sequence).

The CDR3 reads CASSRQGVSEKLFF. CDR3 coding DNA: TGTGCCAGCAGCCGACAGGGGGTTTCTGAAAAACTGTTTTTT. The V and J genes are TRBV7-9 and TRBJ1-4; 9 bases are shared with TRBD1. V trimming: 5 bases; J trimming: 7 bases; junction bases outside the gene matches: 5. CDR3 size: 14 residues. Germline assignment: CDR1 SEHNR and CDR2 FQNEAQ (reference sequence). The complete variable domain, with remaining parts taken from reference TRBV7-9 and TRBJ1-4, reads DTGVSQNPRHKITKRGQNVTFRCDPISEHNRLYWYRQTLGQGPEFLTYFQNEAQLEKSRLLSDRFSAERPKGSFSTLEIQRTEQGDSAMYLCASSRQGVSEKLFFGSGTQLSVL.

This clone showed up just once. This chain links TRBV28 with TRBJ1-4; D not resolved. The V end lost 7 bases, the J end lost 5 bases, and 14 bases lay between the germline ends. This CDR3 region has 14 residues. Germline CDR1 reads MDHEN; CDR2 reads SYDVKM. The CDR3 reads CASTEGGSNEKLFF. DNA of the CDR3: TGTGCCAGCACTGAGGGAGGATCCAATGAAAAACTGTTTTTT.

This clone was recorded only once. V usage is TRBV6-2 or TRBV6-3 and J usage is TRBJ1-5; maybe TRBD1 (5 bases). V dropped 5 bases and J dropped 0 bases, with 11 bases sitting between them. Germline CDR1 and CDR2: MNHEY and SVGEGT. The CDR3 length is 15 residues. DNA of the CDR3: TGTGCCAGCAGTCCCGGGACGAATAGCAATCAGCCCCAGCATTTT. Encoded protein: CASSPGTNSNQPQHF.

CDR3 region: CASSPSGGTHYEQYF. CDR3 sequence (DNA): TGTGCCAGCAGTCCGTCCGGGGGAACTCACTACGAGCAGTACTTC. The chain employs TRBV28 and TRBJ2-7; tentative D call: TRBD2 (6 bases). V lost 5 bases and J 3 bases, leaving 17 bases between the germline ends. The CDR3 sequence is 15 residues long. Germline V gene sequence: CDR1 MDHEN, CDR2 SYDVKM.

The chain couples TRBV7-9 to TRBJ1-1; the D is unclear. The CDR3 sequence is 15 residues long. V lost 5 bases and J lost 3, with 16 bases in between. Germline lookup yields CDR1 SEHNR and CDR2 FQNEAQ (reference sequence). The DNA for the CDR3 is TGTGCCAGCAGCCCAGGAAGTTGGAAAGACACTGAAGCTTTCTTT. Translating gives CASSPGSWKDTEAFF.

The gene calls are TRBV19 and TRBJ1-2; 8 bases are shared with TRBD1. Trimming cost V 4 bases and J 3 bases; bases outside gene matches: 4. CDR1 is LNHDA, CDR2 SQIVND, per germline (reference sequence). This CDR3 region has 14 residues. The CDR3 is CASSTLDRDYGYTF. In DNA form, the CDR3 reads TGTGCCAGTAGTACCCTGGACAGGGACTATGGCTACACCTTC.

The chain employs TRBV10-3 and TRBJ1-2, with D uncertain. V lost 2 bases, J lost 7 bases, and 14 bases lay in between. This CDR3 has 14 amino acids. Germline V gives CDR1 ENHRY, CDR2 SYGVKD. CDR3 nucleotide sequence: TGTGCCATCAGTGAGGTCCTTACAAGCGGTGGCTACACCTTC. It translates to CAISEVLTSGGYTF.

The V call is TRBV5-8, the J call TRBJ2-5; tentative D call: TRBD2 (5 bases). V lost 0 bases to trimming and J lost 3 bases, with 9 bases between them. The CDR3 has 14 amino acids. Germline lookup yields CDR1 SGHTS and CDR2 YDEGEE. CDR3 bases: TGTGCCAGCAGCTTGGGTCCGGGAAAAGAGACCCAGTACTTC. The encoded protein is CASSLGPGKETQYF.

CDR3 sequence: CASQGFFRGQQETQYF. The CDR3 DNA reads as TGCGCCAGCCAGGGGTTCTTTAGGGGGCAACAAGAGACCCAGTACTTC. This sequence joins TRBV10-2 and TRBJ2-5, with 7 bases aligning to TRBD1. There are 16 residues in the CDR3. V lost 8 bases and J lost 2; bases outside the gene matches: 14. Per the germline V gene, CDR1 is WSHSY and CDR2 is SAAADI.

J is TRBJ2-7 and V is TRBV5-1, with TRBD1 matching over 9 bases. Germline CDR1 and CDR2: SGHRS and YFSETQ. There are 16 residues in the CDR3. V dropped 6 bases and J dropped 0; count of bases not matched to a gene: 10. CDR3 loop: CASTNNPGQGSYEQYF. CDR3 nucleotide sequence: TGCGCCAGCACAAATAATCCGGGACAGGGCTCCTACGAGCAGTACTTC. Full variable domain (remainder filled in from reference TRBV5-1 and TRBJ2-7): KAGVTQTPRYLIKTRGQQVTLSCSPISGHRSVSWYQQTPGQGLQFLFEYFSETQRNKGNFPGRFSGRQFSNSRSEMNVSTLELGDSALYLCASTNNPGQGSYEQYFGPGTRLTVT.

Written as DNA, the CDR3 is TGTGCCAGCAGTGACTCTGCGGGGACTAGCACAGATACGCAGTATTTT. This translates into CASSDSAGTSTDTQYF. This chain uses TRBV6-4 with TRBJ2-3; perhaps TRBD2 as D (6 bases). V gave up 0 bases and J gave up 0 bases, with 10 bases separating them. Germline loops: CDR1 MRHNA, CDR2 SNTAGT. The CDR3 has 16 residues.

This chain connects TRBV3-1 (or the pseudogene TRBV3-2) to TRBJ1-6; maybe TRBD1 (6 bases). CDR1 is LGHDT and CDR2 is YNNKEL in the germline V gene (reference sequence). The CDR3 extends over 14 amino acids. V was pared by 3 bases and J by 11 bases, with 14 bases between. CDR3 residues: CASSQTRGLAPLHF. In DNA form, the CDR3 reads TGTGCCAGCAGCCAGACGAGGGGGTTGGCACCCCTCCACTTT.

V and J are TRBV18 and TRBJ2-7, with 8 bases aligning to TRBD1. Germline loops: CDR1 KGHSH, CDR2 LQKENI. V dropped 2 bases and J dropped 6; count of bases not matched to a gene: 6. The CDR3 has 14 amino acids. The CDR3 loop reads CASSPGQGSVEQYF. DNA for the CDR3: TGTGCCAGCTCACCAGGACAGGGTTCGGTCGAGCAGTACTTC.

This chain links TRBV9 with TRBJ2-7; D may be TRBD1 or TRBD2 (5 bases each). The CDR3 has 16 amino acids. Trimming removed 4 bases from V and 0 bases from J, with 17 bases in between. Germline V CDR1 and CDR2: SGDLS, YYNGEE. The chain's CDR3 is CASSPTGTLSSYEQYF. The CDR3 DNA reads TGTGCCAGCAGCCCCACCGGGACCCTTAGCTCCTACGAGCAGTACTTC.

V gene TRBV2 combines with J gene TRBJ2-3; TRBD1 matches at 7 bases. CDR1 and CDR2 from the germline V gene are SNHLY and FYNNEI. After removal of 6 bases from V and 0 bases from J, the junction contained 15 bases not matched to a gene. This CDR3 comprises 18 residues. The CDR3 region is CASRADRRPRLSTDTQYF. CDR3 coding DNA: TGTGCCAGCAGAGCGGACAGGCGCCCTCGTCTTAGCACAGATACGCAGTATTTT.